The source of this T cell receptor beta chain is a study of T cell repertoires in cytomegalovirus infection. For the study at large: Recently identified HLA-C-restricted CMV epitopes were among the peptides used. Based on public TCR beta signatures, there were indications of CMV infection and of a matching HLA type.

One entry per CDR3 protein, called by TCRdb with MiXCR from the reads. The sample shows about 78,000 distinct CDR3 sequences, about 40% of them seen only once. Study-wide points: HLA-C-restricted CMV clonotypes gave the most frequent clonotype in two of eight donors.

Details on this clonotype: Its specificity is unknown.

The source of this sequence is a human donor in good health (CMV status not recorded). Some clones in this sample may be carry-over from other donors' samples. The starting material was CD8+ T cells from cultured PBMCs, obtained from culture after CMV antigen stimulation.

The CDR3 protein is CASSVSTEAFF. CDR3 nucleotide sequence: TGTGCCAGCAGCGTCAGCACTGAAGCTTTCTTT. The genes are TRBV7-9 and TRBJ1-1; D unresolved. V dropped 5 bases and J dropped 4 bases, with 5 bases sitting between them. The CDR3 consists of 11 residues. Germline V gives CDR1 SEHNR, CDR2 FQNEAQ (reference sequence).